A single TCR beta chain is shown here with its context. Germline CDR1 and CDR2: LNHDA and SQIVND (reference sequence). This CDR3 spans 14 amino acids. Trimming stripped 9 bases from V and 0 bases from J, with 14 bases between. These data are taken from a study of blood T cell repertoires in COVID-19. Looking at the study overall: Spain, Italy and the United States supplied samples that represented acute and convalescent COVID-19. Nucleic acid was either cDNA or gDNA, and it came from T cells, B-cell-depleted T cells, or PBMCs.

Profiled with immunoSEQ multiplex PCR; TCRdb holds only in-frame clones, not every one. The data contain fewer than 250,000 clones, around 90% of them seen just once; the ten biggest clones take up roughly 0.79%. This TCR was sampled from a man aged 30 to 39 with COVID-19, enrolled during active disease. V usage is TRBV19 and J usage is TRBJ1-2, with D possibly matching TRBD1 (5 bases). Sequencing input: peripheral blood. For the CDR3, the DNA is TGTGCCAGCTCCCAGGGCGGGACTAACTATGGCTACACCTTC. It is translated as CASSQGGTNYGYTF.